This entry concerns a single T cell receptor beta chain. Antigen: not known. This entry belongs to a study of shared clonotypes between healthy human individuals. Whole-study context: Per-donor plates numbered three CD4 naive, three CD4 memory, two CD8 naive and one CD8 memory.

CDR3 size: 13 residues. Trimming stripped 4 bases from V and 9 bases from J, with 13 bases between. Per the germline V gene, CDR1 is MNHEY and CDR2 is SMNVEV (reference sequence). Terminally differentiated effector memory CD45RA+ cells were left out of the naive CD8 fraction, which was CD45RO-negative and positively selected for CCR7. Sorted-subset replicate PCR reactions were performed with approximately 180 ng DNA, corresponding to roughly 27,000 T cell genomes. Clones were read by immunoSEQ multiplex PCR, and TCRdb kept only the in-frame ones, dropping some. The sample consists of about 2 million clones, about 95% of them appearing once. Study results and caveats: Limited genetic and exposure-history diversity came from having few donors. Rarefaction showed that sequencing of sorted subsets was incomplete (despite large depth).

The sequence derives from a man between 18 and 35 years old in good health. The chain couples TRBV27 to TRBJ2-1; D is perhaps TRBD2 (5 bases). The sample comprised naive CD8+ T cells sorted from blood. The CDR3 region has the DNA TGTGCCAGCAGTTCCCCGAGGGTGGCTGAGCAGTTCTTC. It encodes CASSSPRVAEQFF.